This T cell receptor (beta chain) derives from a study of ipilimumab plus nivolumab after autologous stem cell transplantation. The data were produced by immunoSEQ multiplex PCR, yet TCRdb's version contains in-frame clones alone and is incomplete. The data show about 84,000 clones, 83% seen once. V lost 3 bases and J lost 3, with 18 bases in between. This CDR3 comprises 16 residues. Looked up from germline, CDR1 is LNHNV and CDR2 is YYDKDF (reference sequence). The TCR sequence derives from a male donor with diffuse large B-cell lymphoma. This material consisted of PBMCs, taken in a trial of ipilimumab plus nivolumab as post-transplant consolidation. The rearrangement uses TRBV15 and TRBJ2-7, with D uncertain. The CDR3: CATSSSSDAMVYEQYF. CDR3 in DNA: TGTGCCACCAGCAGCTCTTCGGACGCCATGGTCTACGAGCAGTACTTC.